Below, 22 T cell receptor beta chains from the same sample are listed, as sequenced in a study of blood T cell repertoires in COVID-19. Data came from immunoSEQ multiplex PCR; TCRdb stores just in-frame clones and leaves some out. The repertoire holds under 300,000 clones, with roughly nine tenths as singletons. Material: PBMCs or T cells enriched from blood (not recorded which). The source is a woman younger than 35 who had recovered from COVID-19.

The chain couples TRBV27 to TRBJ1-2; D might be TRBD1 (6 bases). The germline V and J ends were trimmed by 7 bases and 4 bases, with 13 bases remaining between them. The CDR3 has 13 amino acids. CDR1 and CDR2 (germline): MNHEY, SMNVEV (reference sequence). The CDR3 reads CASKQGQFYGYTF. The CDR3 DNA sequence: TGTGCCAGCAAACAAGGACAGTTCTATGGCTACACCTTC.

J is TRBJ1-1 and V is TRBV19; possibly TRBD1 for D (6 bases). V was clipped by 3 bases and J by 0 bases, with 17 bases between them. Germline V gives CDR1 LNHDA, CDR2 SQIVND (reference sequence). This CDR3 has 17 amino acids. Written as DNA, the CDR3 is TGTGCCAGTAGTATCTTTAGGGGGGGCGGTTTGAACACTGAAGCTTTCTTT. Its protein is CASSIFRGGGLNTEAFF.

The J gene is TRBJ2-7, the V gene TRBV2, with unresolved D. CDR1 and CDR2 (germline): SNHLY, FYNNEI. The length of the CDR3 is 14 residues. Trimming removed 4 bases at V and 9 bases at J, with 19 bases between. The CDR3 DNA follows: TGTGCCAGCAGTGGGCTTGCCCGGGTGCTCGGGCAGTACTTC. It specifies CASSGLARVLGQYF.

The rearrangement joins TRBV3-1 (or the pseudogene TRBV3-2) to TRBJ1-1; TRBD1 aligns across 8 bases. The V gene end was trimmed by 4 bases and the J gene end by 3 bases; junction bases not matched to a gene: 13. There are 17 residues in the CDR3. The germline V gene has CDR1 LGHDT and CDR2 YNNKEL (reference sequence). The CDR3 protein is CASSLRQGRGTDTEAFF. The CDR3 DNA reads as TGTGCCAGCAGCCTTAGACAGGGGAGGGGGACGGACACTGAAGCTTTCTTT.

As for this clone: A read error may produce the germline difference seen at one junction end. V is TRBV11-2 and J is TRBJ1-2, with D tentatively TRBD1 (6 bases). The CDR3 contains 11 residues. Germline V CDR1 and CDR2: SGHAT, FQNNGV. The CDR3 loop reads CASFGRRDTFF. The CDR3 nucleotides read TGTGCCAGTTTCGGACGCCGGGACACCTTCTTC.

This rearrangement joins TRBV28 to TRBJ1-1, with a weak D call TRBD1 (6 bases). Trimming removed 5 bases at V and 6 bases at J, with 16 bases between. Germline V gene data show CDR1 as MDHEN and CDR2 as SYDVKM. The CDR3 consists of 14 residues. In nucleotides, the CDR3 is TGTGCCAGCAGTCTCACAGGGTATTCTGCTGAAGCTTTCTTT. It is translated as CASSLTGYSAEAFF. Filled out from reference TRBV28 and TRBJ1-1, the complete variable domain reads DVKVTQSSRYLVKRTGEKVFLECVQDMDHENMFWYRQDPGLGLRLIYFSYDVKMKEKGDIPEGYSVSREKKERFSLILESASTNQTSMYLCASSLTGYSAEAFFGQGTRLTVV.

This clone appeared a single time. The chain uses TRBV29-1 and TRBJ1-5; a possible D gene is TRBD1 (5 bases). This CDR3 has 13 amino acids. CDR1 SQVTM and CDR2 ANQGSEA come from the germline V gene. The V and J ends lost 0 bases and 6 bases respectively, with 9 bases between them. The CDR3 region is CSVEDAGGQPQHF. The CDR3 bases are TGCAGCGTTGAAGATGCGGGGGGTCAGCCCCAGCATTTT.

This clone appeared a single time. The V gene is TRBV29-1, the J gene TRBJ2-5; D is ambiguous. The CDR3 length is 12 residues. V was pared by 8 bases and J by 4 bases, with 14 bases between. Germline loops: CDR1 SQVTM, CDR2 ANQGSEA. The CDR3 DNA is TGCAGCACTCACAGCTCACGAGAGACCCAGTACTTC. This translates into CSTHSSRETQYF.

The chain carries TRBV5-6 and TRBJ2-5, with a possible D match to TRBD2 (6 bases). In germline, CDR1 is SGHDT, CDR2 YYEEEE. Trimming took 1 base from V and 7 from J, leaving 20 bases between them. The CDR3 is 16 residues long. The CDR3 nucleotides are TGTGCCAGCAGCTTGTTAGCAGGGAGGAGGATTGGGACCCAGTACTTC. Protein sequence: CASSLLAGRRIGTQYF.

The rearrangement links TRBV19 to TRBJ1-5, with D possibly TRBD1 on 5 matching bases. This CDR3 is built from 15 residues. CDR1 LNHDA and CDR2 SQIVND come from the germline V gene (reference sequence). The ends were cut back, 8 bases at V and 1 base at J, with 15 bases in the middle. CDR3 sequence: CASRLVAGSNQPQHF. CDR3 nucleotide sequence: TGTGCCAGTCGATTAGTGGCAGGGAGCAATCAGCCCCAGCATTTT.

CDR3 region: CASSWGASGVLVDTQYF. The CDR3 DNA is TGTGCCAGCAGCTGGGGGGCTAGCGGGGTCCTGGTGGATACGCAGTATTTT. This chain uses TRBV5-6 with TRBJ2-3, with TRBD2 identical over 9 bases. Trimming cost V 3 bases and J 6 bases; bases outside gene matches: 14. This CDR3 is 17 amino acids long. Germline CDR1 and CDR2: SGHDT and YYEEEE.

The chain carries TRBV3-1 (or the pseudogene TRBV3-2) and TRBJ2-5; D is possibly TRBD2 (6 bases). V lost 0 bases and J lost 1, with 15 bases in between. Germline V lookup: CDR1 LGHDT, CDR2 YNNKEL (reference sequence). CDR3 length equals 17 residues. The chain's CDR3 is CASSQDRLAGFQETQYF. CDR3 nucleotides: TGTGCCAGCAGCCAAGATAGATTGGCGGGGTTCCAAGAGACCCAGTACTTC.

This clone was recorded only once. The V and J genes are TRBV30 and TRBJ1-3; D is perhaps TRBD1 (5 bases). Germline assignment: CDR1 GTSNPN and CDR2 SVGIG (reference sequence). V shed 0 bases and J shed 3 bases, with 9 bases lying between them. The CDR3 length is 14 residues. CDR3 sequence: CAWSVGRDGNTIYF. CDR3 nucleotides: TGTGCCTGGAGTGTAGGCAGGGATGGAAACACCATATATTTT.

The chain uses TRBV4-1 and TRBJ1-4, with 11 bases lining up with TRBD1. The CDR3 totals 17 residues. Germline values: CDR1 MGHRA, CDR2 YSYEKL. V lost 0 bases to trimming and J lost 7 bases; unmatched junction nucleotides: 7. CDR3 amino acids: CASSQDEPGQGGEKLFF. DNA for the CDR3: TGCGCCAGCAGCCAAGACGAGCCGGGACAGGGGGGTGAAAAACTGTTTTTT.

The chain joins TRBV18 to TRBJ1-2; D gene unclear. Germline CDR1 is KGHSH and CDR2 is LQKENI. Between the trimmed V and J ends, which lost 0 bases and 3 bases, there was a span of 5 bases. The CDR3 has 13 amino acids. The CDR3 loop reads CASSPPGDYGYTF. The CDR3, as DNA: TGTGCCAGCTCACCACCAGGAGACTATGGCTACACCTTC.

The chain is built from TRBV4-2 and TRBJ2-2; the match to TRBD1 covers 7 bases. The CDR3 spans 15 residues. Germline V lookup: CDR1 LGHNA, CDR2 YNFKEQ. With 4 bases clipped from V and 2 bases from J, the junction kept 4 bases outside the gene matches. The CDR3 DNA sequence: TGTGCCAGCAGCCTCGGACAGGTTAACACCGGGGAGCTGTTTTTT. Translating gives CASSLGQVNTGELFF.

The V gene is TRBV10-2, the J gene TRBJ1-5, with D maybe TRBD1 (6 bases). V lost 3 bases to trimming and J lost 6 bases, with 18 bases between them. The CDR3 runs to 16 residues. Per germline, CDR1 WSHSY and CDR2 SAAADI. CDR3: CASSETSTGLIQPQHF. The CDR3 DNA reads TGCGCCAGCAGTGAAACTTCAACAGGGTTGATTCAGCCCCAGCATTTT.

The CDR3 DNA reads TGTGCCAGCAGTCAGGGTTTCCCAGAGACCCAGTACTTC. It yields the protein CASSQGFPETQYF. The chain has TRBV27 and TRBJ2-5; D perhaps matches TRBD1 (5 bases). The CDR3 consists of 13 residues. CDR1 and CDR2 (germline): MNHEY, SMNVEV (reference sequence). V lost 5 bases and J 4 bases, leaving 11 bases between the germline ends.

This clone was counted once. This chain connects TRBV28 to TRBJ1-4; maybe TRBD1 (6 bases). Germline values: CDR1 MDHEN, CDR2 SYDVKM. This CDR3 region has 14 residues. Trimming cost V 6 bases and J 8 bases, with 16 bases left between them. CDR3 protein: CASSRTGTNEKLFF. For the CDR3, the DNA is TGTGCCAGCAGCCGAACCGGGACAAACGAAAAACTGTTTTTT.

CDR3 bases: TGTGCCAGCAGCGTAGCGGGACAGGGGGGTTTTACTGAGCAGTTCTTC. Its protein is CASSVAGQGGFTEQFF. The V and J genes are TRBV9 and TRBJ2-1; TRBD1 matches at 11 bases. Germline loops: CDR1 SGDLS, CDR2 YYNGEE. Trimming took 0 bases from V and 9 from J; bases not matched to a gene: 8. The CDR3 length is 16 residues.

The rearrangement links TRBV19 to TRBJ2-3, with D perhaps TRBD2 (7 bases). The CDR3 extends over 13 amino acids. CDR1 LNHDA and CDR2 SQIVND come from the germline V gene (reference sequence). Trimming took off 5 bases at V and 4 bases at J, with 10 bases between the two ends. DNA of the CDR3: TGTGCCAGTAGTCGGGGGGCGGCAGATACGCAGTATTTT. It is translated as CASSRGAADTQYF.

V gene TRBV6-5 combines with J gene TRBJ2-7, with TRBD1 as a possible D gene (6 bases). Trimming shortened V by 0 bases and J by 4 bases, and 10 bases separated the two germline ends. Germline V gene data show CDR1 as MNHEY and CDR2 as SVGAGI. The CDR3 loop spans 14 amino acids. The DNA for the CDR3 is TGTGCCAGCAGTTACTCCGGGACAACTTACGAGCAGTACTTC. Protein product: CASSYSGTTYEQYF.